This T cell receptor (beta chain) came from a study of cytomegalovirus exposure and HLA in healthy donors. This CDR3 has 15 residues. The ends lost 5 bases at V and 4 bases at J; junction bases unmatched: 7. The V gene's germline CDR1 is SQVTM and CDR2 ANQGSEA. The PCR had 60 Vbeta and 13 Jbeta primers. Generated by immunoSEQ multiplex PCR, the TCRdb table keeps only in-frame clones and is missing some. The repertoire has approximately 130,000 clones, around 77% of them found once; the top ten carry around 1.2%. The sequence came from a man between 50 and 59 years old in good health and CMV-seronegative. This chain links TRBV29-1 with TRBJ2-1; 11 bases line up with TRBD2. Sequencing was carried out using PBMCs. The CDR3 bases are TGCAGCGTTACGAGACTAGCGGGATTATACAATGAGCAGTTCTTC. It encodes CSVTRLAGLYNEQFF.